Given below is one T cell receptor beta chain in context. Its cognate antigen is unknown. Germline-derived CDR1 and CDR2 are LNHNV and YYDKDF (reference sequence). The CDR3 length is 17 residues. 5'RACE template switching built TCR beta cDNA with unique molecular identifiers. TCRdb re-called the 5' RACE reads; every CDR3 protein appears as one record, without DNA. The sample yields a few hundred thousand distinct CDR3 sequences, of which the top ten take up around 4%. The data were obtained in a study of T cells expressing NK-cell markers. Study-wide results and limits: The same clonotypes also predominated in the CD3+CD56-NKG2C+ fraction of a few donors. In roughly six donors, dominant NKG2C+ clonotypes were roughly 1.0-8% of CD8+ T cells.

The sequence was obtained from a man younger than 35 in good health. The V call is TRBV15, the J call TRBJ2-1; checking the TCRdb D call of TRBD1 is not possible without DNA. The sample comprised blood T cells: a sorted CD56 or NKG2C T cell subset, CD4+ or CD8+ T cells, or bulk PBMC T cells (not recorded which). The CDR3 sequence: CATGKGEREGAYNEQFF. The full variable domain, its missing parts supplied by reference TRBV15 and TRBJ2-1, is DAMVIQNPRYQVTQFGKPVTLSCSQTLNHNVMYWYQQKSSQAPKLLFHYYDKDFNNEADTPDNFQSRRPNTSFCFLDIRSPGLGDTAMYLCATGKGEREGAYNEQFFGPGTRLTVL.